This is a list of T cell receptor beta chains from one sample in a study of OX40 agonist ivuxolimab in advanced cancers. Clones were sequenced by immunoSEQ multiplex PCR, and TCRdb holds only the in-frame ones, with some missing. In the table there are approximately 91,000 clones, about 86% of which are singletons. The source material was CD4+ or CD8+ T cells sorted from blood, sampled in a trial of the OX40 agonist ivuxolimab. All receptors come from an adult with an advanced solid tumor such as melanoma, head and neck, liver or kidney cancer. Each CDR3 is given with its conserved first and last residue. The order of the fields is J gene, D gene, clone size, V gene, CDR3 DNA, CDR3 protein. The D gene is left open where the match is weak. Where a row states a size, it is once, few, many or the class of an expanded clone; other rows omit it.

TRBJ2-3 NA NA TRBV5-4 TGTGCCAGCAGCCTTCCTGGAAGCACAGATACGCAGTATTTT CASSLPGSTDTQYF
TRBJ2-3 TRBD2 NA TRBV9 TGTGCCAGCAGCGGTAGCGGGTGGGATACGCAGTATTTT CASSGSGWDTQYF
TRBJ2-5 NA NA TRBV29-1 TGCAGCGTTGAAAAGGGCGGGACATACCAAGAGACCCAGTACTTC CSVEKGGTYQETQYF
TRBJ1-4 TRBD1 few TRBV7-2 TGTGCCAGCAGCAAATCCCTGACAGGGAATGAAAAACTGTTTTTT CASSKSLTGNEKLFF
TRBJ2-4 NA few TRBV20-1 TGCAGTGCTATTCCCCGAAACATTCAGTACTTC CSAIPRNIQYF
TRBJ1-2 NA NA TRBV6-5 TGTGCCAGCAGTACAATCCGGTTGTTTGGTGGCTACACCTTC CASSTIRLFGGYTF
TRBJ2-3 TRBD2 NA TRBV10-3 TGTGCCGTTTCCAGCGGAGCGGGGCCTAGCACAGATACGCAGTATTTT CAVSSGAGPSTDTQYF
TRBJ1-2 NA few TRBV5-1 TGCGCCAGCAGCTTTGACAGTAACTATGGCTACACCTTC CASSFDSNYGYTF
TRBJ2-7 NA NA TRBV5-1 TGCGCCAGCAGACAGGAATCCTACGAGCAGTACTTC CASRQESYEQYF
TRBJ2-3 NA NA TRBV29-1 TGCAGCGTTTTGGGACACACAGATACGCAGTATTTT CSVLGHTDTQYF
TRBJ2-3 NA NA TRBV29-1 TGCAGCGCCAAGGGGGGGGATACGCAGTATTTT CSAKGGDTQYF
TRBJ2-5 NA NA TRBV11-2 TGTGCCAGCAGCTTAGGAGGTGCAGGGCTGCGAGAGACCCAGTACTTC CASSLGGAGLRETQYF
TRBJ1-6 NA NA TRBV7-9 TGTGCCAGCAGCACCAACCACGGGGTCCGGGGATCACCCCTCCACTTT CASSTNHGVRGSPLHF
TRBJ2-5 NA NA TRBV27 TGTGCCAGCAGTTTTCGGCGTAACCAAGAGACCCAGTACTTC CASSFRRNQETQYF
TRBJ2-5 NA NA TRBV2 TGTGCCAGCAGCCTACAGGGGGGGTACCAAGAGACCCAGTACTTC CASSLQGGYQETQYF
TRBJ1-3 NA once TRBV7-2 TGTGCCAGCAGCCCTGGGGGGGGGACCGGAAACACCATATATTTT CASSPGGGTGNTIYF
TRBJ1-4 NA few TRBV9 TGTGCCAGCAGCGTCGCCCACGGACCCGGGGGAAAACTGTTTTTT CASSVAHGPGGKLFF
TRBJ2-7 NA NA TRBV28 TGTGCCAGCAGTTCGCAGGGGAATTGGTACTACGAGCAGTACTTC CASSSQGNWYYEQYF
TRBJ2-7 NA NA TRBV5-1 TGCGCCAGCAGCCCCCAGGGACCCTCCTACGAGCAGTACTTC CASSPQGPSYEQYF
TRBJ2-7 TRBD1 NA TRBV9 TGTGCCAGCAGCGTAGCGGGACAGGGGGTCTACGAGCAGTACTTC CASSVAGQGVYEQYF
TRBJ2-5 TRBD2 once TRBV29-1 TGCAGCACCAGCGGGGGGACCGTACCGCAAGAGACCCAGTACTTC CSTSGGTVPQETQYF
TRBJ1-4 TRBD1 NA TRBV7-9 TGTGCCAGCAGCTGGGGACAGGATAATGAAAAACTGTTTTTT CASSWGQDNEKLFF
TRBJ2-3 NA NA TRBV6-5 TGTGCCAGCAGTTACCCGGAAACTGATACGCAGTATTTT CASSYPETDTQYF
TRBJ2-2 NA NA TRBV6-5 TGTGCCAGCAGTGGACGTAACACCGGGGAGCTGTTTTTT CASSGRNTGELFF
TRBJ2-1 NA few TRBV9 TGTGCCAGCAGCGTAGGGGCCAGCTCCTACAATGAGCAGTTCTTC CASSVGASSYNEQFF
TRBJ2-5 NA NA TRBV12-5 TGTGCTAGTGGTTTCGATGACCCAAGACGGGAGACCCAGTACTTC CASGFDDPRRETQYF
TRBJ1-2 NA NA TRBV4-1 TGCGCCAGCAGCAGACTGGGCAGGGAGGGTTCTGGCTACACCTTC CASSRLGREGSGYTF
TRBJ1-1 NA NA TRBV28 TGTGCCAGCAGTATGTACAGAACTCGGGACACTGAAGCTTTCTTT CASSMYRTRDTEAFF
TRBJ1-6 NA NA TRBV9 TGTGCCAGCAGCGTTCAATCTCAGGGAGCACCCCTCCACTTT CASSVQSQGAPLHF
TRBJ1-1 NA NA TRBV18 TGTGCCAGCTCGTCGACGGACAAGAACACTGAAGCTTTCTTT CASSSTDKNTEAFF
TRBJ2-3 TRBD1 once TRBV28 TGTGCCAGCAGTTTCGGAAGGGGGCTAGCAGATACGCAGTATTTT CASSFGRGLADTQYF
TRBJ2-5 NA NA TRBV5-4 TGTGCCAGCAGCGGCCTTCGCAAAGAGACCCAGTACTTC CASSGLRKETQYF
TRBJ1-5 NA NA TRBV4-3 TGCGCCAGCAGCCAGAATTCGGGGGGAAATCAGCCCCAGCATTTT CASSQNSGGNQPQHF
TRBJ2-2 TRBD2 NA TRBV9 TGTGCCAGCAGCCGCCGGACTAGCGGGGGGGCCGGCGGGGAGCTGTTTTTT CASSRRTSGGAGGELFF
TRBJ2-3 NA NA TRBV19 TGTGCCAGTAGTATAGAAACGGGCGAAGATACGCAGTATTTT CASSIETGEDTQYF
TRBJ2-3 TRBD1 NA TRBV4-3 TGCGCCAGCAGCCCCAGCCCCTTTGGACAGGGCGATACGCAGTATTTT CASSPSPFGQGDTQYF
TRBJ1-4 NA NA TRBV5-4 TGTGCCAGCAGCTCGAGTGAGGTGGAAAAACTGTTTTTT CASSSSEVEKLFF
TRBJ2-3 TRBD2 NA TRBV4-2 TGTGCCAGCAGCCAAGATGGCGGACTAGCGGGGAATACGCAGTATTTT CASSQDGGLAGNTQYF
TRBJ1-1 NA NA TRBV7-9 TGTGCCAGCAGCTTAGACGGCAGGGGCACTGAAGCTTTCTTT CASSLDGRGTEAFF
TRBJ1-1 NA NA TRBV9 TGTGCCAGCAGCGTAGGGGCCTCCGGAGCTTTCTTT CASSVGASGAFF
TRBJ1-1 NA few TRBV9 TGTGCCAGCAGCCCACGGCCGGGGAAGGCTGAAGCTTTCTTT CASSPRPGKAEAFF
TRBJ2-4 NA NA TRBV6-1 TGTGCCAGCAGTGGGGTACCCACGGGGGCCAAAAACATTCAGTACTTC CASSGVPTGAKNIQYF
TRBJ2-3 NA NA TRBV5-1 TGCGCCAGCAGCTTGATTGCTAGCACAGATACGCAGTATTTT CASSLIASTDTQYF
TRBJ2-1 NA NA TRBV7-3 TGTGCCAGCAGCCCCAACCCCCGTGGTGAGCAGTTCTTC CASSPNPRGEQFF
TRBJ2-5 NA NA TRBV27 TGTGCCAGCAGTTATAGGGCCAGGGGATTCCAAGAGACCCAGTACTTC CASSYRARGFQETQYF
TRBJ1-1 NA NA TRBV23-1 TGCGCCAGCAGTCAACCCCGGGGAGCTGAAGCTTTCTTT CASSQPRGAEAFF
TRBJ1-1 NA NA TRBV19 TGTGCCAGTATGACCAGGGGTTCGGACACTGAAGCTTTCTTT CASMTRGSDTEAFF
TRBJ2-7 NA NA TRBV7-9 TGTGCCAGCAGCTTCCCTCCAGGCACCTACGAGCAGTACTTC CASSFPPGTYEQYF
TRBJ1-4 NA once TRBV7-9 TGTGCCAGCAGCCCTCAAAGGGCTAATGAAAAACTGTTTTTT CASSPQRANEKLFF
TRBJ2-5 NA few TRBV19 TGTGCCAGTAGCGGGTCCGGCAGGGAGACCCAGTACTTC CASSGSGRETQYF
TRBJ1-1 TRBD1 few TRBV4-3 TGCGCCAGCAGCCAAGATCTGGGGACAGTGGTCACTGAAGCTTTCTTT CASSQDLGTVVTEAFF
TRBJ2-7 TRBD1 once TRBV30 TGTGCCTGGAGTTCGAGGACAGGGTTGATGTACGAGCAGTACTTC CAWSSRTGLMYEQYF
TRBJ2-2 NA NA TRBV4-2 TGTGCCAGCAGCCAGGGAATCGCGAACACCGGGGAGCTGTTTTTT CASSQGIANTGELFF
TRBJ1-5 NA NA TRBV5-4 TGTGCCAGCAGCACCTACGGGGGGGATCAGCCCCAGCATTTT CASSTYGGDQPQHF
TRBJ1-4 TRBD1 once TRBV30 TGTGCCTGGACAGGGGGCCGTAATGAAAAACTGTTTTTT CAWTGGRNEKLFF
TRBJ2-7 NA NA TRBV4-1 TGCGCCAGCACCCAGGGCAGGGCAAAACGTTTATCCTACGAGCAGTACTTC CASTQGRAKRLSYEQYF
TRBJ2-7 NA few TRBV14 TGTGCCAGCAGCGATCCGGGGACAGCGGGCAAGCAGTACTTC CASSDPGTAGKQYF
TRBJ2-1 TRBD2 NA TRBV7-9 TGTGCCAGCAGACCCGGACTAGCGGGGGACAATGAGCAGTTCTTC CASRPGLAGDNEQFF
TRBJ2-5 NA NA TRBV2 TGTGCCACGGGCAGGGAAGAGACCCAGTACTTC CATGREETQYF
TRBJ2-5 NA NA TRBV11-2 TGTGCCAGCAGCGCCAGTCAAGAGACCCAGTACTTC CASSASQETQYF